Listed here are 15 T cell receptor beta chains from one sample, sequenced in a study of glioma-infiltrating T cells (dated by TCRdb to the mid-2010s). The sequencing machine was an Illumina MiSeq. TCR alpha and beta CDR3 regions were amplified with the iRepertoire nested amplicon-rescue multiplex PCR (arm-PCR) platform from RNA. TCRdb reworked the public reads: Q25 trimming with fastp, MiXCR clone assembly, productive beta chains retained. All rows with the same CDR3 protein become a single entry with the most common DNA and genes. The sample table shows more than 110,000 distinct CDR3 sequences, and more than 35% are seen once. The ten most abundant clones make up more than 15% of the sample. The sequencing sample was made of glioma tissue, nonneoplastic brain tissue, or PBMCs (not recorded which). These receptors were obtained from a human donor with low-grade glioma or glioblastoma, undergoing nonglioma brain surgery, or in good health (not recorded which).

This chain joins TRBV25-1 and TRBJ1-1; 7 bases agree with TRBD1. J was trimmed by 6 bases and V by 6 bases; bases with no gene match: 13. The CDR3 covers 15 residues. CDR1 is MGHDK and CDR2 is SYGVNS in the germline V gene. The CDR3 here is CASRAPGTDRAEAFF. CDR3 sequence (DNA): TGTGCCAGCAGGGCCCCCGGGACAGATCGCGCTGAAGCTTTCTTT.

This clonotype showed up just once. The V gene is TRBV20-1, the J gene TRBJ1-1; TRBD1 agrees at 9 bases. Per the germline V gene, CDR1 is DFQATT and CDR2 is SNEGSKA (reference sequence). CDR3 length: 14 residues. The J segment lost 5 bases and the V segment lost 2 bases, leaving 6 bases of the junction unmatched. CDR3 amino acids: CSARSGQGMTEAFF. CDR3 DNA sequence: TGCAGTGCTAGATCAGGACAGGGGATGACTGAAGCTTTCTTT.

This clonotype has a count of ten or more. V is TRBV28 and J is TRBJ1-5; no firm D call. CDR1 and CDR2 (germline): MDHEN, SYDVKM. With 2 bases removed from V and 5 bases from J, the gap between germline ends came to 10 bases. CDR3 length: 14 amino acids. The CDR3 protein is CASSLRPAYQPQHF. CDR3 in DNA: TGTGCCAGCAGTTTAAGGCCAGCATATCAGCCCCAGCATTTT.

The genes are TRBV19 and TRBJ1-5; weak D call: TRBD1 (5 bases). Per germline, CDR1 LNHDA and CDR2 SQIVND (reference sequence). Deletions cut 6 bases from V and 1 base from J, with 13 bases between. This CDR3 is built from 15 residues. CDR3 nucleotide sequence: TGTGCCAGTAGGTTCAGGGAGAGAAGCAATCAGCCCCAGCATTTT. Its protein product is CASRFRERSNQPQHF.

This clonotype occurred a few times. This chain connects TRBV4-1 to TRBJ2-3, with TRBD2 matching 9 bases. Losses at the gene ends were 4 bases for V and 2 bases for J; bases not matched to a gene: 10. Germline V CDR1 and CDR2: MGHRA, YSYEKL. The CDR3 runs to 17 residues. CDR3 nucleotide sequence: TGCGCCAGCAGCCGGTTTCCGGGACTAGCAGACACAGATACGCAGTATTTT. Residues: CASSRFPGLADTDTQYF.

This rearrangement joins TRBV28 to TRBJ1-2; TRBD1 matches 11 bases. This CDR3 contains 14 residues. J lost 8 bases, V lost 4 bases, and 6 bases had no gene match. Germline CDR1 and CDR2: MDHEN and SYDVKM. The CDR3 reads CASSWTGGMHGYTF. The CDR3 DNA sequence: TGTGCCAGCAGTTGGACAGGGGGCATGCACGGCTACACCTTC.

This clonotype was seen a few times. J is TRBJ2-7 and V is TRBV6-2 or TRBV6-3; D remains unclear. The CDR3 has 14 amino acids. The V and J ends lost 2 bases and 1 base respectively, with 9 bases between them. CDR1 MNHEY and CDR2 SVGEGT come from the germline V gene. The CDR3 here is CASSYEKSSYEQYF. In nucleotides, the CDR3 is TGTGCCAGCAGTTACGAAAAGTCGTCCTACGAGCAGTACTTC.

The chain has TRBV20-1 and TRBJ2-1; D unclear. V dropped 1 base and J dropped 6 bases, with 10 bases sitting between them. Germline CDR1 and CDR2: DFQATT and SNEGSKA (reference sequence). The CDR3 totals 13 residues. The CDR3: CSARGPSGNEQFF. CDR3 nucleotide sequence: TGCAGTGCTAGAGGCCCCTCTGGCAATGAGCAGTTCTTC.

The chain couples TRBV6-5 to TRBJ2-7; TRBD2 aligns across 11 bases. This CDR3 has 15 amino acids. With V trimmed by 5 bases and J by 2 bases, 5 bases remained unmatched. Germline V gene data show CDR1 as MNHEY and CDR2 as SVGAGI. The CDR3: CASSVLAGGTYEQYF. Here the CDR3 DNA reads TGTGCCAGCAGTGTTCTAGCGGGAGGTACCTACGAGCAGTACTTC.

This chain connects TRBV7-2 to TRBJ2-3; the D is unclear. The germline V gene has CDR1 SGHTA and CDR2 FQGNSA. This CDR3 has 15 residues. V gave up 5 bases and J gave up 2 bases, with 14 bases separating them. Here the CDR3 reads CASSVVLVPTDTQYF. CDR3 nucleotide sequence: TGTGCCAGCAGCGTGGTTCTAGTCCCCACAGATACGCAGTATTTT.

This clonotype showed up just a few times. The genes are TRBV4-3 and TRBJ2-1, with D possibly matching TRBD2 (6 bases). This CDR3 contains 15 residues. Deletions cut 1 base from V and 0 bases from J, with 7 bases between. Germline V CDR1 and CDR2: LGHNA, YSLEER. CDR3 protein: CASSQVLASYNEQFF. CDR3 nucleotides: TGCGCCAGCAGCCAAGTACTAGCCTCCTACAATGAGCAGTTCTTC.

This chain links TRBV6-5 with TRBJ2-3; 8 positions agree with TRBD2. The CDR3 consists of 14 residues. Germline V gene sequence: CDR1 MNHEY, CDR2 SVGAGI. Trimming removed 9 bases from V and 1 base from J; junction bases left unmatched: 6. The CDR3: CARERERRTDTQYF. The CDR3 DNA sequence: TGTGCCAGGGAGCGGGAGAGACGCACAGATACGCAGTATTTT.

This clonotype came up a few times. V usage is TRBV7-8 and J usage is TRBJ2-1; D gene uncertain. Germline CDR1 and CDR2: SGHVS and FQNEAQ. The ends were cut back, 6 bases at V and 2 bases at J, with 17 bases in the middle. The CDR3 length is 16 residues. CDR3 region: CASSYDRSLTYNEQFF. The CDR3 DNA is TGTGCCAGCAGTTACGACCGTTCATTGACCTACAATGAGCAGTTCTTC.

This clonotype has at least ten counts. The CDR3, as DNA: TGTGCCACCAGCAGAACAACAGTTGCTGAAGCTTTCTTT. Its translation: CATSRTTVAEAFF. This chain uses TRBV15 with TRBJ1-1; no reliable D call. This CDR3 contains 13 residues. Germline V gives CDR1 LNHNV, CDR2 YYDKDF (reference sequence). Trimming removed 2 bases from V and 6 bases from J, with 10 bases in between.

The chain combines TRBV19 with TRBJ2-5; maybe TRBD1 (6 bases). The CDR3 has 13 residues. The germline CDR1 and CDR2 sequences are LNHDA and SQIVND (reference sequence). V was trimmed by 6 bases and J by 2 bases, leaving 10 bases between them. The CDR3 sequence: CASRLRGQETQYF. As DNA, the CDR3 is TGTGCCAGTAGACTGAGGGGGCAAGAGACCCAGTACTTC.